This entry features one T cell receptor (beta chain) sequence. These data belong to a study of blood T cell repertoires in COVID-19. Study-level background: Some COVID-19 samples were acute and others convalescent; all came from the United States, Italy and Spain.

Those enrolled, adults aged roughly 18 to 100 years, came from fewer than 25 US areas. Generated by immunoSEQ multiplex PCR, the TCRdb table keeps only in-frame clones and is missing some. This repertoire shows under 350,000 clones, about nine tenths found once; its top ten account for 1.7%. This TCR was recovered from a woman in her 40s who had recovered from COVID-19. Sequencing was carried out using PBMCs or T cells enriched from blood (not recorded which).

The DNA for the CDR3 is TGTGCCAGCAGCTTAGATATGGGGGGACTAGCGGGGCGCCATTTCTACGAGCAGTACTTC. This sequence encodes CASSLDMGGLAGRHFYEQYF. This sequence joins TRBV11-2 and TRBJ2-7; 13 bases agree with TRBD2. The CDR3 has 20 amino acids. V dropped 0 bases and J dropped 3; count of bases not matched to a gene: 14. Germline assignment: CDR1 SGHAT and CDR2 FQNNGV.